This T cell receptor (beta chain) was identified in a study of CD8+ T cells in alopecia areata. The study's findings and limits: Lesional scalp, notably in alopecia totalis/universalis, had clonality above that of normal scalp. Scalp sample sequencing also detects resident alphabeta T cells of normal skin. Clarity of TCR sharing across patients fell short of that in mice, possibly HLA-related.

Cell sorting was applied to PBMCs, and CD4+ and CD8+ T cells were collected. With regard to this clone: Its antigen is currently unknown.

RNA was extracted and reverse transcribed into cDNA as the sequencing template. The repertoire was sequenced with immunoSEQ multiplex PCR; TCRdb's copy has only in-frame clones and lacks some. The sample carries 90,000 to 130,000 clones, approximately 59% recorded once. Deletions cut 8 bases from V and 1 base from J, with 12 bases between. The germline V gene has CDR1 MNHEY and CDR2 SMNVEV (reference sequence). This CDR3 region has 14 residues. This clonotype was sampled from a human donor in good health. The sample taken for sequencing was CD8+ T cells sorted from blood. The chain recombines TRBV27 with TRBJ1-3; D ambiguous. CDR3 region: CASRSRTSGNTIYF. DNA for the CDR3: TGTGCCAGCCGCTCCCGGACTTCTGGAAACACCATATATTTT.